The 26 T cell receptor beta chains below all came from one sample that was sequenced in a study of T cell responses to AZD1222 COVID-19 vaccine. The assay was immunoSEQ multiplex PCR, and TCRdb's table has in-frame clones only and misses some. Among under 150,000 clones listed, 92% were seen once. The sample here was peripheral blood, taken 28 days after the second AZD1222 dose. All receptors derive from an adult who received the AZD1222 COVID-19 vaccine.

The gene calls are TRBV9 and TRBJ2-3; 7 positions agree with TRBD1. CDR1 SGDLS and CDR2 YYNGEE come from the germline V gene. This CDR3 contains 15 residues. The V gene end was trimmed by 4 bases and the J gene end by 0 bases; junction bases not matched to a gene: 5. CDR3 protein: CASSPGTASTDTQYF. The CDR3 DNA reads as TGTGCCAGCAGCCCAGGGACAGCTAGCACAGATACGCAGTATTTT.

A single count supports this clone. The gene calls are TRBV7-9 and TRBJ1-1; a possible D gene is TRBD1 (5 bases). The germline V gene has CDR1 SEHNR and CDR2 FQNEAQ (reference sequence). CDR3 length equals 15 residues. V lost 2 bases, J lost 6 bases, and 16 bases lay in between. The CDR3 DNA follows: TGTGCCAGCAGCTTAAGGTTTCAGGGAGGCTCTGAAGCTTTCTTT. Amino acids: CASSLRFQGGSEAFF.

The V and J genes are TRBV27 and TRBJ2-1; D perhaps matches TRBD2 (6 bases). The germline V gene has CDR1 MNHEY and CDR2 SMNVEV (reference sequence). The CDR3 is made up of 14 amino acids. V lost 2 bases to trimming and J lost 4 bases, with 9 bases between them. CDR3 DNA sequence: TGTGCCAGCAGTTTACGGGAGATATACAATGAGCAGTTCTTC. As protein: CASSLREIYNEQFF.

The V and J genes are TRBV6-5 and TRBJ2-7; D uncertain. The V end lost 10 bases, the J end lost 1 base, and 20 bases lay between the germline ends. This CDR3 region has 15 residues. CDR1 is MNHEY, CDR2 SVGAGI, per germline. CDR3 sequence: CAISPPGDKSYEQYF. The CDR3 DNA follows: TGTGCCATCTCACCCCCAGGCGACAAATCCTACGAGCAGTACTTC.

J is TRBJ2-7 and V is TRBV3-1 (or the pseudogene TRBV3-2), with 13 nucleotides matching TRBD2. Germline V lookup: CDR1 LGHDT, CDR2 YNNKEL (reference sequence). The CDR3 has 16 amino acids. V dropped 3 bases and J dropped 0; count of bases not matched to a gene: 2. CDR3 sequence (DNA): TGTGCCAGCAGCCATACTAGCGGGAGGGGCTCCTACGAGCAGTACTTC. It yields the protein CASSHTSGRGSYEQYF.

This sequence joins TRBV7-2 and TRBJ2-1, with D unclear. There are 13 residues in the CDR3. Germline CDR1 reads SGHTA; CDR2 reads FQGNSA. The V end was cut by 1 base, the J end by 7 bases, with 8 bases between. CDR3 sequence: CASSLGFGNEQFF. For the CDR3, the DNA is TGTGCCAGCAGCTTAGGATTCGGGAATGAGCAGTTCTTC.

The chain links TRBV19 to TRBJ1-5; tentatively, D is TRBD1 (6 bases). This CDR3 contains 15 residues. V dropped 7 bases and J dropped 0 bases, with 13 bases sitting between them. Germline CDR1 LNHDA, CDR2 SQIVND (reference sequence). The CDR3 DNA reads TGTGCCAGTAAGGGAGAGGGGGTTAGCAATCAGCCCCAGCATTTT. It is translated as CASKGEGVSNQPQHF.

This sequence joins TRBV30 and TRBJ2-1; weak D call: TRBD1 (5 bases). Trimming removed 2 bases at V and 7 bases at J, with 12 bases between. The CDR3 extends over 13 amino acids. Germline CDR1 and CDR2: GTSNPN and SVGIG (reference sequence). The CDR3 here is CAWSKQGGNEQFF. In DNA, the CDR3 is TGTGCCTGGAGTAAGCAGGGTGGTAATGAGCAGTTCTTC.

The chain recombines TRBV7-3 with TRBJ2-2; no reliable D call. The CDR3 is 14 amino acids. Germline V gene lookup returns CDR1 SGHTA and CDR2 FQGTGA. V lost 1 base, J lost 5 bases, and 8 bases lay in between. DNA of the CDR3: TGTGCCAGCAGCTTAAGTGCGACTACCGGGGAGCTGTTTTTT. Residues: CASSLSATTGELFF.

This chain uses TRBV7-9 with TRBJ2-4, with 7 bases identical to TRBD1. Per germline, CDR1 SEHNR and CDR2 FQNEAQ (reference sequence). The length of the CDR3 is 15 residues. Trimming cost V 2 bases and J 8 bases; bases outside gene matches: 9. CDR3 loop: CASSLLQGISDIQYF. The CDR3 DNA reads as TGTGCCAGCAGCTTACTACAGGGGATTTCAGACATTCAGTACTTC.

The rearrangement joins TRBV2 to TRBJ1-1; D remains ambiguous. This CDR3 has 13 amino acids. Per germline, CDR1 SNHLY and CDR2 FYNNEI. Trimming stripped 7 bases from V and 0 bases from J, with 9 bases between. CDR3 amino acids: CASTGQLNTEAFF. The CDR3 region has the DNA TGTGCCAGCACTGGCCAGCTGAACACTGAAGCTTTCTTT.

The V call is TRBV28, the J call TRBJ1-5; D is undetermined. This CDR3 spans 14 amino acids. Germline V gives CDR1 MDHEN, CDR2 SYDVKM. V lost 3 bases to trimming and J lost 3 bases, with 9 bases between them. The CDR3 DNA sequence: TGTGCCAGCAGTTTCAGTCAAGTCAATCAGCCCCAGCATTTT. Translation: CASSFSQVNQPQHF.

The chain uses TRBV29-1 and TRBJ2-3, with D tentatively TRBD1 (6 bases). The germline V gene has CDR1 SQVTM and CDR2 ANQGSEA. This CDR3 contains 13 residues. V was clipped by 7 bases and J by 3 bases, with 14 bases between them. For the CDR3, the DNA is TGCAGCGCCCGGGACAAAGCTACAGATACGCAGTATTTT. It encodes CSARDKATDTQYF.

Only one count was recorded for this clone. The V and J genes are TRBV11-2 and TRBJ2-7; no definite D call. Germline CDR1 SGHAT, CDR2 FQNNGV. The ends were cut back, 5 bases at V and 4 bases at J, with 12 bases in the middle. This CDR3 contains 13 residues. As DNA, the CDR3 is TGTGCCAGCAGCCCGGGCAGGTCTTACGAGCAGTACTTC. Protein product: CASSPGRSYEQYF.

The chain carries TRBV9 and TRBJ2-2; D not certain. V gave up 0 bases and J gave up 4 bases, with 13 bases separating them. There are 16 residues in the CDR3. The V gene's germline CDR1 is SGDLS and CDR2 YYNGEE. In DNA, the CDR3 is TGTGCCAGCAGCGTAGTGGGCACGTCCCTCACCGGGGAGCTGTTTTTT. Protein sequence: CASSVVGTSLTGELFF. Complete variable domain (other parts from reference TRBV9 and TRBJ2-2): DSGVTQTPKHLITATGQRVTLRCSPRSGDLSVYWYQQSLDQGLQFLIQYYNGEERAKGNILERFSAQQFPDLHSELNLSSLELGDSALYFCASSVVGTSLTGELFFGEGSRLTVL.

This chain joins TRBV28 and TRBJ1-2; D unresolved. Per germline, CDR1 MDHEN and CDR2 SYDVKM. With 4 bases removed from V and 8 bases from J, the gap between germline ends came to 23 bases. There are 16 residues in the CDR3. CDR3 bases: TGTGCCAGCAGTTCAAGGGTGGGTGATACCCCACGAGGCTACACCTTC. Translation gives CASSSRVGDTPRGYTF.

This clone showed up just once. The chain recombines TRBV6-2 or TRBV6-3 with TRBJ2-1, with 11 bases matching TRBD2. Germline CDR1 is MNHEY and CDR2 is SVGEGT. The ends lost 2 bases at V and 4 bases at J; junction bases unmatched: 4. There are 16 residues in the CDR3. CDR3 sequence reads: CASSYRTSGRYNEQFF. CDR3 DNA sequence: TGTGCCAGCAGTTACCGGACTAGCGGGCGTTACAATGAGCAGTTCTTC.

The chain links TRBV5-8 to TRBJ1-4; TRBD1 aligns across 10 bases. The CDR3 contains 15 residues. Germline assignment: CDR1 SGHTS and CDR2 YDEGEE. With 0 bases clipped from V and 10 bases from J, the junction kept 6 bases outside the gene matches. The CDR3 DNA sequence: TGTGCCAGCAGCTTGGATTTCGGACAGGGGGTAAAACTGTTTTTT. Translating it yields CASSLDFGQGVKLFF.

The chain recombines TRBV28 with TRBJ2-7, with D possibly matching TRBD1 (6 bases). This CDR3 spans 12 amino acids. Trimming left V 8 bases short and J 4 bases short, with 12 bases between. CDR1 MDHEN and CDR2 SYDVKM come from the germline V gene. Written as DNA, the CDR3 is TGTGCCAGCTACGACAGGAAGTACGAGCAGTACTTC. Its protein is CASYDRKYEQYF.

The chain couples TRBV19 to TRBJ2-7; the match to TRBD2 covers 14 bases. V was pared by 5 bases and J by 5 bases, with 8 bases of the junction left unmatched. From germline, CDR1 is LNHDA and CDR2 SQIVND (reference sequence). The CDR3 contains 16 residues. Written as DNA, the CDR3 is TGTGCCAGTAGTTCCGGGACTAGCGGGAGAGAGGACGAGCAGTACTTC. Translated: CASSSGTSGREDEQYF.

The genes are TRBV28 and TRBJ2-1; 8 bases map to TRBD2. The V gene's germline CDR1 is MDHEN and CDR2 SYDVKM. CDR3 length: 16 residues. J lost 4 bases, V lost 6 bases, and 11 bases had no gene match. As DNA, the CDR3 is TGTGCCAGCAGCCCAAGTTTAGCGGGGAAGTACAATGAGCAGTTCTTC. This sequence encodes CASSPSLAGKYNEQFF.

This chain links TRBV4-3 with TRBJ2-5; 7 bases map to TRBD1. The CDR3 covers 16 residues. Germline V CDR1 and CDR2: LGHNA, YSLEER. Germline trimming cut 2 bases from V and 2 bases from J; bases unmatched to any gene: 8. The DNA for the CDR3 is TGCGCCAGCAGCCAAAATTACCGGGACAGTCAAGAGACCCAGTACTTC. Its protein is CASSQNYRDSQETQYF.

This clone was seen once. The gene calls are TRBV19 and TRBJ1-1; 9 nucleotides line up with TRBD1. Germline values: CDR1 LNHDA, CDR2 SQIVND (reference sequence). The length of the CDR3 is 18 residues. The junction had 17 bases not matched to a gene; V was cut back by 5 bases and J by 4 bases. The CDR3, as DNA: TGTGCCAGTAGTGTCGCGATGTGGACAGGGGATGCTCGCACTGAAGCTTTCTTT. This sequence encodes CASSVAMWTGDARTEAFF.

Concerning this clone: This CDR3 is also generated by other DNA sequences in the sample. The chain couples TRBV28 to TRBJ1-2; D ambiguous. V was trimmed by 6 bases and J by 4 bases, leaving 9 bases between them. Germline CDR1 is MDHEN and CDR2 is SYDVKM. The CDR3 has 12 amino acids. CDR3 sequence reads: CASSLGRYGYTF. DNA for the CDR3: TGTGCCAGCAGCCTCGGGCGCTATGGCTACACCTTC.

The chain carries TRBV29-1 and TRBJ2-2; D gene uncertain. The V end was cut by 2 bases, the J end by 2 bases, with 3 bases between. The CDR3 is 12 residues long. CDR1 SQVTM and CDR2 ANQGSEA come from the germline V gene. This CDR3 reads CSVERNTGELFF. DNA for the CDR3: TGCAGCGTTGAAAGAAACACCGGGGAGCTGTTTTTT.

The rearrangement uses TRBV27 and TRBJ2-7; 7 bases map to TRBD2. This CDR3 is built from 14 residues. Germline-derived CDR1 and CDR2 are MNHEY and SMNVEV (reference sequence). The V segment lost 4 bases and the J segment 3 bases; nucleotides outside the gene matches: 6. As DNA, the CDR3 is TGTGCCAGCAGTTACACTAGCGTCGACTACGAGCAGTACTTC. This translates into CASSYTSVDYEQYF.